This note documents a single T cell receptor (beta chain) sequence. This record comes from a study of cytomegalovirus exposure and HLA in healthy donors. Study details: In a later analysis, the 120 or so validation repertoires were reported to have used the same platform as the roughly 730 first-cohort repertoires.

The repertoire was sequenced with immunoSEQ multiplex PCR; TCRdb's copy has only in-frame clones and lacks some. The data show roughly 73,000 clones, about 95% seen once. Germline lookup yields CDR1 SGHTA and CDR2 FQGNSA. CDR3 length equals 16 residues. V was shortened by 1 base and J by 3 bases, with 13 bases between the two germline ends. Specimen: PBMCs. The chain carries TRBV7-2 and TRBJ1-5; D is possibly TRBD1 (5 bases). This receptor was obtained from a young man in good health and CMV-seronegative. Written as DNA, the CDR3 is TGTGCCAGCAGCTTAGGGTCCTCGGGACTCAATCAGCCCCAGCATTTT. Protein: CASSLGSSGLNQPQHF.